The 9 T cell receptor beta chains below all came from one sample that was sequenced in a study of long-term antiretroviral therapy in people with HIV. The immunoSEQ assay was v3.0, run at survey level. The repertoire was sequenced with immunoSEQ multiplex PCR; TCRdb's copy has only in-frame clones and lacks some. The sample lists around 30,000 clones; around 84% were seen once. Sequenced material: unsorted PBMCs, taken 2.3 years after starting antiretroviral therapy. The receptors shown here come from a man aged 40-55 years with HIV.

In this sample, this clone turned up a few times. V is TRBV7-9 and J is TRBJ2-7; 13 nucleotides align to TRBD2. Germline V gives CDR1 SEHNR, CDR2 FQNEAQ (reference sequence). The CDR3 contains 15 residues. J gave up 5 bases and V 5 bases, and 6 bases lay outside the gene matches. The CDR3 sequence is CASSPGTSGKDEQYF. CDR3 bases: TGTGCCAGCAGCCCCGGGACTAGCGGGAAGGACGAGCAGTACTTC.

This chain uses TRBV10-3 with TRBJ2-3, with 7 positions matching TRBD1. Trimming took 7 bases from V and 5 from J; bases not matched to a gene: 9. Looked up from germline, CDR1 is ENHRY and CDR2 is SYGVKD. This CDR3 has 14 amino acids. CDR3 DNA: TGTGCCATCAATCGTGACAGGGTTGGAGATACGCAGTATTTT. Amino acid sequence: CAINRDRVGDTQYF.

The CDR3 here is CASSLTNEQFF. DNA for the CDR3: TGCGCCAGCAGCTTGACCAATGAGCAGTTCTTC. The chain links TRBV5-1 to TRBJ2-1; D uncertain. V lost 1 base to trimming and J lost 6 bases, with 2 bases between them. Germline CDR1 and CDR2: SGHRS and YFSETQ. This CDR3 has 11 amino acids. The full variable domain, its missing parts supplied by reference TRBV5-1 and TRBJ2-1, is KAGVTQTPRYLIKTRGQQVTLSCSPISGHRSVSWYQQTPGQGLQFLFEYFSETQRNKGNFPGRFSGRQFSNSRSEMNVSTLELGDSALYLCASSLTNEQFFGPGTRLTVL.

The rearrangement links TRBV5-1 to TRBJ1-2, with 9 bases lining up with TRBD1. Germline V gives CDR1 SGHRS, CDR2 YFSETQ. CDR3 length: 15 residues. V was clipped by 1 base and J by 6 bases; unmatched bases: 7. This CDR3 is CASSLYRGRRDGYTF. The CDR3 nucleotides read TGCGCCAGCAGCTTGTACAGGGGGCGGAGAGATGGCTACACCTTC.

The CDR3 sequence: CASSIVDNSNQPQHF. CDR3 in DNA: TGTGCCAGTAGTATAGTTGACAATAGCAATCAGCCCCAGCATTTT. The chain carries TRBV19 and TRBJ1-5; no clear D gene. CDR1 LNHDA and CDR2 SQIVND come from the germline V gene (reference sequence). The CDR3 contains 15 residues. Trimming took 1 base from V and 0 from J, leaving 7 bases between them.

The rearrangement uses TRBV6-5 and TRBJ1-1, with D possibly TRBD1 on 6 matching bases. With 4 bases removed from V and 4 bases from J, the gap between germline ends came to 16 bases. The germline V gene encodes CDR1 MNHEY and CDR2 SVGAGI. CDR3 length: 15 residues. CDR3 residues: CASSFYRERPTEAFF. In DNA form, the CDR3 reads TGTGCCAGCAGTTTTTACAGGGAGCGCCCCACTGAAGCTTTCTTT.

The rearrangement links TRBV29-1 to TRBJ1-4, with D uncertain. The germline V gene encodes CDR1 SQVTM and CDR2 ANQGSEA. This CDR3 has 15 amino acids. V was cut by 1 base and J by 7 bases, with 16 bases left in between. The CDR3 bases are TGCAGCGTTGAAGTGGATATCGGATTCGGTGAAAAACTGTTTTTT. It yields the protein CSVEVDIGFGEKLFF.

The rearrangement uses TRBV19 and TRBJ1-2, with TRBD1 matching 7 bases. CDR3 size: 13 residues. The germline V gene encodes CDR1 LNHDA and CDR2 SQIVND (reference sequence). J was trimmed by 3 bases and V by 6 bases; bases with no gene match: 4. The CDR3 bases are TGTGCCAGTAGCCAGACAGGGTACTATGGCTACACCTTC. Translating it yields CASSQTGYYGYTF.

The chain recombines TRBV5-1 with TRBJ2-7, with TRBD2 matching 8 bases. The trim removed 1 base at V and 2 bases at J, leaving 5 bases unmatched. Germline loops: CDR1 SGHRS, CDR2 YFSETQ. The CDR3 totals 15 residues. Here the CDR3 DNA reads TGCGCCAGCAGCTTGTCCGGGAGGGAAACCTACGAGCAGTACTTC. Its translation: CASSLSGRETYEQYF.